This TCR beta chain was recorded in a study of blood T cells in healthy people across ages. For the second PCR, which ran for about 7 to 11 cycles, a sample-barcoded 5' primer and a J-beta primer mix were used. TCRdb reprocessed the 5' RACE reads via MiXCR and lists one record per CDR3 protein. This sample carries 800,000 or so distinct CDR3 sequences, more than 20% of them seen once, and the ten largest clones take 3% to 4.5%. The CDR3 has 16 residues. The V gene's germline CDR1 is SGHRS and CDR2 YFSETQ. These same records also appear under a second study, on T cells of mothers and their children.

The material sequenced was blood. The chain employs TRBV5-1 and TRBJ2-5; D could derive from TRBD1 or TRBD2 (5 bases each). The J call is doubtful: the DNA matches TRBJ2-7 better. The receptor comes from a boy aged 5-17 years in good health. CDR3 DNA sequence: TGCGCCAGCAGCTTGGCACACGGGACCGCCTCCTACGAGCAGTACTTC. Protein sequence: CASSLAHGTASYEQYF.